The 3 T cell receptor beta chains presented below share a single source sample, sequenced in a study of human thymus T cells. TCRdb's table, derived via immunoSEQ multiplex PCR, lists solely in-frame clones and lacks some. The sample has roughly 130,000 clones; around 94% are singletons. Thymus pieces cut out during corrective heart surgery were the tissue that was used. What was sequenced was thymus tissue. The receptors derive from a boy younger than two with a congenital heart defect but otherwise immunologically healthy.

The chain recombines TRBV19 with TRBJ1-3, with D possibly matching TRBD1 (5 bases). Trimming shortened V by 7 bases and J by 5 bases, and 21 bases separated the two germline ends. The CDR3 contains 16 residues. Germline V gene lookup returns CDR1 LNHDA and CDR2 SQIVND (reference sequence). CDR3 sequence (DNA): TGTGCCAGTACCCCCCCGGGACGAAGGCGGAGAAACACCATATATTTT. The encoded protein is CASTPPGRRRRNTIYF.

The chain combines TRBV15 with TRBJ2-1; D may correspond to TRBD1 or TRBD2 (5 bases each). In germline, CDR1 is LNHNV, CDR2 YYDKDF (reference sequence). Trimming shortened V by 0 bases and J by 2 bases, and 14 bases separated the two germline ends. The CDR3 is 17 residues long. In DNA, the CDR3 is TGTGCCACCAGCAGAGAAGTAAGGGACGGGGCCTACAATGAGCAGTTCTTC. Its translation: CATSREVRDGAYNEQFF.

This chain links TRBV5-4 with TRBJ1-2; D not resolved. Germline lookup yields CDR1 SGHNT and CDR2 YYREEE (reference sequence). The CDR3 consists of 14 residues. The ends were cut back, 2 bases at V and 3 bases at J, with 11 bases in the middle. The CDR3 spells CASSLRGNDYGYTF. CDR3 bases: TGTGCCAGCAGCTTACGGGGAAACGACTATGGCTACACCTTC.